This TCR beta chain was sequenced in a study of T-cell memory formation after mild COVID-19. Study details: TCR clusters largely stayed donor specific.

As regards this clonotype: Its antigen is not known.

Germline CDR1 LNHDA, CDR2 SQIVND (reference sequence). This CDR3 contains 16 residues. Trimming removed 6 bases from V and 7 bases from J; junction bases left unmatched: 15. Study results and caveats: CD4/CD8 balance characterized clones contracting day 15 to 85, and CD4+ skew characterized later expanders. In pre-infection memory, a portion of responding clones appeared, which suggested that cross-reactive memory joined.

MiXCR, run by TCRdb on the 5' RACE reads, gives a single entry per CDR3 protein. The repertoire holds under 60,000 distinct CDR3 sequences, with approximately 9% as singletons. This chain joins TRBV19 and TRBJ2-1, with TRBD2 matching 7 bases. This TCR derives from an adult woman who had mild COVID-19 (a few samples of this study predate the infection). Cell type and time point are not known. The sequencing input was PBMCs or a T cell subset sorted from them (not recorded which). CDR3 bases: TGTGCCAGTAGAGGAGAATCGGGACTACCTACTAATGAGCAGTTCTTC. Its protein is CASRGESGLPTNEQFF.